The 25 T cell receptor beta chains given below trace back to one sample, sequenced in a study of T cell responses to AZD1222 COVID-19 vaccine. Profiled with immunoSEQ multiplex PCR; TCRdb holds only in-frame clones, not every one. This sample yields 180,000 or so clones, of which 92% are seen a single time; approximately 1.2% belongs to the top ten. Sequenced here: peripheral blood, sampled 28 days after the second AZD1222 dose. The receptors originated from an adult who received the AZD1222 COVID-19 vaccine.

This chain joins TRBV7-2 and TRBJ2-5, with 7 bases fitting TRBD2. The CDR3 extends over 16 amino acids. CDR1 and CDR2 from the germline V gene are SGHTA and FQGNSA. The V gene end was trimmed by 2 bases and the J gene end by 4 bases; junction bases not matched to a gene: 10. As DNA, the CDR3 is TGTGCCAGCAGCTTACTATCCCGGGAGGCTAGAGAGACCCAGTACTTC. Residues: CASSLLSREARETQYF.

The chain recombines TRBV7-2 with TRBJ1-1; unclear D gene. The CDR3 sequence is 14 residues long. Trimming removed 4 bases from V and 4 bases from J, with 13 bases in between. CDR1 is SGHTA and CDR2 is FQGNSA in the germline V gene. In DNA form, the CDR3 reads TGTGCCAGCAGCTCCGGGCCCTACAGCACTGAAGCTTTCTTT. It translates to CASSSGPYSTEAFF.

The genes are TRBV5-1 and TRBJ2-1; D tentatively reads TRBD1 or TRBD2 (7 bases each). The V gene's germline CDR1 is SGHRS and CDR2 YFSETQ. Trimming shortened V by 4 bases and J by 5 bases, and 16 bases separated the two germline ends. This CDR3 has 15 amino acids. The CDR3 reads CASSPGGGGNNEQFF. CDR3 nucleotide sequence: TGCGCCAGCAGCCCGGGAGGAGGGGGCAACAATGAGCAGTTCTTC.

The chain couples TRBV24-1 to TRBJ2-1, with 13 bases matching TRBD2. CDR1 is KGHDR and CDR2 is SFDVKD in the germline V gene. The CDR3 is made up of 16 amino acids. Germline trimming cut 3 bases from V and 8 bases from J; bases unmatched to any gene: 6. CDR3 region: CATSDPTSGRTYEQFF. In DNA form, the CDR3 reads TGTGCCACCAGTGATCCGACTAGCGGGAGGACCTATGAGCAGTTCTTC.

The chain uses TRBV24-1 and TRBJ2-3; 10 bases match TRBD1. With 4 bases clipped from V and 5 bases from J, the junction kept 8 bases outside the gene matches. This CDR3 comprises 16 residues. Germline V gene data show CDR1 as KGHDR and CDR2 as SFDVKD. The CDR3 DNA reads as TGTGCCACCAGTGAAGGGGACAGGGGAGAGGGAGATACGCAGTATTTT. Translation gives CATSEGDRGEGDTQYF.

This clone was seen a single time. Other nucleotide sequences from this sample produce the same CDR3. This chain connects TRBV12-3 or TRBV12-4 to TRBJ1-2; D gene ambiguous. The CDR3 runs 11 residues. V lost 1 base and J lost 7, with 4 bases in between. In DNA, the CDR3 is TGTGCCAGCAGTTTAGGGGGTGGCTACACCTTC. Amino acids: CASSLGGGYTF.

This clone was recorded only once. V and J are TRBV23-1 and TRBJ1-2; D ambiguous. TRBV23-1 is given ORF status, its function remaining uncertain. Trimming pared 3 bases from V and 0 bases from J, leaving 5 bases between. The length of the CDR3 is 13 residues. CDR3 nucleotide sequence: TGCGCCAGCAGTCACGGTCCTAACTATGGCTACACCTTC. Amino acid sequence: CASSHGPNYGYTF.

This clone was seen more than once but under ten times. The chain employs TRBV30 and TRBJ1-4; tentative D call: TRBD1 (6 bases). CDR3 length: 17 residues. V was cut by 1 base and J by 6 bases, with 21 bases left in between. Germline V CDR1 and CDR2: GTSNPN, SVGIG (reference sequence). CDR3 sequence: CAWSAMGAGRVYEKLFF. As DNA, the CDR3 is TGTGCCTGGAGTGCGATGGGGGCCGGACGGGTTTATGAAAAACTGTTTTTT.

This clone occurred a few times. The gene calls are TRBV30 and TRBJ2-7; no clear D. The CDR3 is 14 residues long. The V end lost 2 bases, the J end lost 2 bases, and 13 bases lay between the germline ends. CDR1 is GTSNPN and CDR2 is SVGIG in the germline V gene (reference sequence). CDR3 in amino acids: CAWSLSAEPYEQYF. As DNA, the CDR3 is TGTGCCTGGAGTCTTTCGGCAGAGCCCTACGAGCAGTACTTC.

This chain connects TRBV7-9 to TRBJ2-5, with 11 bases lining up with TRBD1. With V trimmed by 5 bases and J by 5 bases, 4 bases remained unmatched. In germline, CDR1 is SEHNR, CDR2 FQNEAQ (reference sequence). CDR3 length: 14 amino acids. The CDR3 region has the DNA TGTGCCAGCAGCCGGACAGGGGGCGGGGAGACCCAGTACTTC. Protein product: CASSRTGGGETQYF.

The chain joins TRBV5-4 to TRBJ2-5, with D possibly being TRBD1 or TRBD2 (5 bases each). The V gene lost 1 base and the J gene lost 3 bases, with 13 bases spanning the gap. The CDR3 length is 15 residues. Germline V lookup: CDR1 SGHNT, CDR2 YYREEE (reference sequence). The CDR3, as DNA: TGTGCCAGCAGCTTGTTTGGTGGGGGAGAAGAGACCCAGTACTTC. This translates into CASSLFGGGEETQYF.

This chain connects TRBV4-2 to TRBJ1-4; D ambiguous. The CDR3 is 20 amino acids. The V end was cut by 0 bases, the J end by 1 base, with 21 bases between. Germline V gene lookup returns CDR1 LGHNA and CDR2 YNFKEQ. CDR3 amino acids: CASSQDLSGVPPRTNEKLFF. As DNA, the CDR3 is TGTGCCAGCAGCCAAGATTTGAGTGGAGTGCCCCCTCGAACTAATGAAAAACTGTTTTTT.

There are a few counts of this clone. The chain's CDR3 is CASSGQAYSNQPQHF. As DNA, the CDR3 is TGTGCCAGCAGCGGCCAAGCTTATAGCAATCAGCCCCAGCATTTT. The V and J genes are TRBV9 and TRBJ1-5; D unclear. Looked up from germline, CDR1 is SGDLS and CDR2 is YYNGEE. The length of the CDR3 is 15 residues. Trimming stripped 3 bases from V and 0 bases from J, with 10 bases between.

The V and J genes are TRBV4-1 and TRBJ1-3; D remains ambiguous. The CDR3 runs 15 residues. CDR1 is MGHRA, CDR2 YSYEKL, per germline. Trimming stripped 0 bases from V and 0 bases from J, with 6 bases between. CDR3 residues: CASSQEGRSGNTIYF. In DNA, the CDR3 is TGCGCCAGCAGCCAAGAGGGCCGCTCTGGAAACACCATATATTTT.

The rearrangement joins TRBV28 to TRBJ2-7, with TRBD1 as a possible D gene (6 bases). This CDR3 is built from 15 residues. The germline V and J ends were trimmed by 1 base and 3 bases, with 13 bases remaining between them. CDR1 MDHEN and CDR2 SYDVKM come from the germline V gene. The CDR3 nucleotides are TGTGCCAGCAGTTTATTAGGACAGCCCGGCTACGAGCAGTACTTC. It is translated as CASSLLGQPGYEQYF.

The chain employs TRBV7-6 and TRBJ2-7; the D call may be TRBD1 or TRBD2 (6 bases each). In germline, CDR1 is SGHVS, CDR2 FNYEAQ. Trimming left V 1 base short and J 0 bases short, with 10 bases between. The CDR3 consists of 15 residues. CDR3: CASSLDGGNSYEQYF. The DNA of the CDR3 is TGTGCCAGCAGCTTAGACGGGGGCAACTCCTACGAGCAGTACTTC.

This chain links TRBV19 with TRBJ2-3, with 10 positions matching TRBD2. Germline-derived CDR1 and CDR2 are LNHDA and SQIVND (reference sequence). V shed 4 bases, J shed 0 bases, and the junction held 4 bases outside the gene matches. This CDR3 spans 16 amino acids. As DNA, the CDR3 is TGTGCCAGTAGTAAAACTAGCGGGGCAAGCACAGATACGCAGTATTTT. Protein sequence: CASSKTSGASTDTQYF.

This clone was seen a single time. The chain joins TRBV6-1 to TRBJ1-2, with 9 bases matching TRBD1. The CDR3 has 14 amino acids. The germline V gene encodes CDR1 MNHNS and CDR2 SASEGT. With 3 bases clipped from V and 8 bases from J, the junction kept 7 bases outside the gene matches. As DNA, the CDR3 is TGTGCCAGCAGTGAGCCGACAGGGGGAGGCGGCTACACCTTC. Amino acids: CASSEPTGGGGYTF.

This rearrangement joins TRBV19 to TRBJ2-2, with 8 bases lining up with TRBD1. This CDR3 comprises 15 residues. The germline V gene has CDR1 LNHDA and CDR2 SQIVND (reference sequence). V lost 5 bases, J lost 3 bases, and 5 bases stayed unmatched. CDR3 residues: CASSSDRVDTGELFF. DNA of the CDR3: TGTGCCAGTAGTTCGGACAGGGTTGACACCGGGGAGCTGTTTTTT.

The sample holds one count of this clone. This rearrangement joins TRBV15 to TRBJ1-2; D is unclear. The CDR3 extends over 16 amino acids. Trimming pared 6 bases from V and 0 bases from J, leaving 17 bases between. Germline CDR1 and CDR2: LNHNV and YYDKDF (reference sequence). CDR3 sequence reads: CATREGLDRPNYGYTF. CDR3 in DNA: TGTGCCACCAGAGAAGGTTTAGACCGCCCTAACTATGGCTACACCTTC.

The gene calls are TRBV27 and TRBJ2-7, with D possibly TRBD1 on 6 matching bases. This CDR3 comprises 16 residues. Germline CDR1 is MNHEY and CDR2 is SMNVEV (reference sequence). The V end was cut by 9 bases, the J end by 2 bases, with 23 bases between. The CDR3 DNA reads TGTGCCAGTTCTATAGACAGACAGGCGAAAGCCTACGAGCAGTACTTC. Its translation is CASSIDRQAKAYEQYF.

V is TRBV3-1 (or the pseudogene TRBV3-2) and J is TRBJ2-1; 7 bases match TRBD2. The CDR3 runs to 18 residues. The germline CDR1 and CDR2 sequences are LGHDT and YNNKEL (reference sequence). The V and J ends lost 5 bases and 0 bases, in that order; junction bases with no gene match: 13. CDR3 nucleotides: TGTGCCAGCAGCTCCCGATCAGCGGGGATAAGCTCCTACAATGAGCAGTTCTTC. Its protein is CASSSRSAGISSYNEQFF.

This clone showed up just once. V usage is TRBV7-9 and J usage is TRBJ2-7, with D possibly matching TRBD2 (6 bases). The length of the CDR3 is 14 residues. The germline V and J ends were trimmed by 4 bases and 1 base, with 11 bases remaining between them. Germline V gene sequence: CDR1 SEHNR, CDR2 FQNEAQ (reference sequence). CDR3 in amino acids: CASSSGTSSYEQYF. CDR3 nucleotide sequence: TGTGCCAGCAGCTCCGGGACTTCATCCTACGAGCAGTACTTC.

The V and J genes are TRBV30 and TRBJ1-2; possibly TRBD1 for D (5 bases). Trimming shortened V by 7 bases and J by 1 base, and 22 bases separated the two germline ends. Germline-derived CDR1 and CDR2 are GTSNPN and SVGIG (reference sequence). This CDR3 is 16 amino acids long. The CDR3 reads CASEPGPRDGNYGYTF. The CDR3 DNA follows: TGTGCCTCTGAACCGGGACCCCGCGACGGTAACTATGGCTACACCTTC.

This rearrangement joins TRBV28 to TRBJ1-4; D is unresolved. Germline V gene lookup returns CDR1 MDHEN and CDR2 SYDVKM. Between the trimmed V and J ends, which lost 7 bases and 5 bases, there was a span of 8 bases. The length of the CDR3 is 12 residues. The CDR3: CASMRRNEKLFF. CDR3 in DNA: TGTGCCAGCATGCGCAGGAATGAAAAACTGTTTTTT. The full variable domain, in which reference TRBV28 and TRBJ1-4 provide the parts outside the CDR3, is DVKVTQSSRYLVKRTGEKVFLECVQDMDHENMFWYRQDPGLGLRLIYFSYDVKMKEKGDIPEGYSVSREKKERFSLILESASTNQTSMYLCASMRRNEKLFFGSGTQLSVL.